This TCR beta chain was sequenced for a study of patients and donors after allogeneic stem cell transplantation. TCRdb re-derived calls from the RT-PCR reads in MiXCR, one entry per CDR3 protein. The sample lists 400,000 to 450,000 distinct CDR3 sequences; roughly 17% were seen once. The CDR3 is 13 residues long. Trimming took off 1 base at V and 8 bases at J, with 14 bases between the two ends. Per the germline V gene, CDR1 is GTSNPN and CDR2 is SVGIG (reference sequence). The source material was blood, either unsorted or a sorted T cell fraction (not recorded which). The receptor comes from a human donor who was either an allogeneic HSCT recipient or a stem cell or donor lymphocyte infusion donor (not recorded which). It is not recorded whose cells these are; they may come from a transplant donor. The chain combines TRBV30 with TRBJ1-1, with D perhaps matching TRBD1 (6 bases). CDR3 sequence reads: CAWSDVGGREAFF. CDR3 nucleotide sequence: TGTGCCTGGAGTGACGTTGGGGGCCGCGAAGCTTTCTTT.